This T cell receptor beta chain stems from a study of blood T cell repertoires in COVID-19. Background on the study: Acute-phase and convalescent COVID-19 samples originated in the United States, Italy and Spain.

In the source study's methods: For nucleated cells, counts were estimated from reference gene primer amplification. Some clones are missing from TCRdb's copy, which holds only in-frame ones; the method was immunoSEQ multiplex PCR. V and J calls and clone size come straight from that table; D and trimming were deduced from the DNA. The sample lists 110,000 or so clones, approximately 80% seen once, with around 8% in the top ten. The CDR3 consists of 18 residues. The V gene's germline CDR1 is ENHRY and CDR2 SYGVKD. V was shortened by 3 bases and J by 0 bases, with 17 bases between the two germline ends.

The TCR comes from a woman between 40 and 55 years old with acute or convalescent COVID-19. Sequenced sample: peripheral blood. The chain has TRBV10-3 and TRBJ1-4; D call uncertain. CDR3 bases: TGTGCCATCAGTGATGGGAGGGAACCCCTCACAACTAATGAAAAACTGTTTTTT. It specifies CAISDGREPLTTNEKLFF.